The 18 T cell receptor beta chains reported below all come from one sample, sequenced in a study of T-cell memory formation after mild COVID-19. From the 5' RACE reads, TCRdb called clonotypes with MiXCR, one entry per CDR3 protein. The repertoire holds more than 350,000 distinct CDR3 sequences, with under 25% as singletons. Sequenced sample: PBMCs or a T cell subset sorted from them (not recorded which). These TCRs come from an adult woman who had mild COVID-19 (a few samples of this study predate the infection). Cell type and time point are not known.

This chain uses TRBV9 with TRBJ2-7; D is tentatively TRBD1 or TRBD2 (6 bases each). The CDR3 is 12 amino acids. Between the trimmed V and J ends, which lost 4 bases and 9 bases, there was a span of 14 bases. Germline assignment: CDR1 SGDLS and CDR2 YYNGEE. CDR3 loop: CASSPQRGVQYF. The CDR3 DNA is TGTGCCAGCAGCCCCCAGAGGGGGGTGCAGTACTTC.

This chain connects TRBV20-1 to TRBJ2-2; maybe TRBD2 (5 bases). V was clipped by 5 bases and J by 0 bases, with 16 bases between them. The CDR3 length is 16 residues. Germline V lookup: CDR1 DFQATT, CDR2 SNEGSKA (reference sequence). The CDR3 DNA reads as TGCAGTGCTTCGAGGCGAGGGCCCGCGAACACCGGGGAGCTGTTTTTT. Translation gives CSASRRGPANTGELFF.

The chain employs TRBV5-1 and TRBJ1-5; 10 bases agree with TRBD1. CDR3 length: 15 amino acids. The trim removed 4 bases at V and 2 bases at J, leaving 3 bases unmatched. Germline values: CDR1 SGHRS, CDR2 YFSETQ. CDR3 in DNA: TGCGCCAGCAGCGCGACAGGGGGCGGCAATCAGCCCCAGCATTTT. Protein: CASSATGGGNQPQHF.

This clonotype has a handful of counts. The rearrangement joins TRBV6-5 to TRBJ1-2, with 9 bases identical to TRBD1. The CDR3 has 13 residues. The V segment lost 5 bases and the J segment 7 bases; nucleotides outside the gene matches: 5. Looked up from germline, CDR1 is MNHEY and CDR2 is SVGAGI. This CDR3 reads CASSRDRAGGYTF. Written as DNA, the CDR3 is TGTGCCAGCAGTCGGGACAGGGCAGGTGGCTACACCTTC.

This clonotype has only a few counts. The chain uses TRBV7-3 and TRBJ2-3; D gene ambiguous. Trimming shortened V by 5 bases and J by 4 bases, and 16 bases separated the two germline ends. CDR3 length: 15 residues. Germline CDR1 reads SGHTA; CDR2 reads FQGTGA. The chain's CDR3 is CASSQNPAGPDTQYF. CDR3 DNA sequence: TGTGCCAGCAGCCAAAACCCCGCCGGGCCAGATACGCAGTATTTT.

This clonotype was recorded a few times. The rearrangement links TRBV5-1 to TRBJ1-2; 7 positions agree with TRBD1. CDR3 length: 15 amino acids. Germline V lookup: CDR1 SGHRS, CDR2 YFSETQ. J lost 0 bases, V lost 0 bases, and 2 bases had no gene match. The CDR3 nucleotides are TGCGCCAGCAGCTTGGGGACAGGTCCTAACTATGGCTACACCTTC. Residues: CASSLGTGPNYGYTF.

This clonotype came up a few times. V is TRBV6-2 or TRBV6-3 and J is TRBJ2-1, with D perhaps matching TRBD2 (6 bases). V gave up 6 bases and J gave up 2 bases, with 17 bases separating them. The CDR3 runs to 16 residues. Germline V gene lookup returns CDR1 MNHEY and CDR2 SVGEGT. The CDR3 loop is CASSRTRGSPYNEQFF. CDR3 coding DNA: TGTGCCAGCAGCCGGACCCGGGGGAGCCCCTACAATGAGCAGTTCTTC.

This clonotype was observed many times. V and J are TRBV12-3 or TRBV12-4 and TRBJ2-3, with 7 bases that match TRBD2. J lost 4 bases, V lost 5 bases, and 3 bases had no gene match. This CDR3 has 13 residues. Here the CDR3 DNA reads TGTGCCAGCAGTGCGGGAGAGGCAGATACGCAGTATTTT. It translates to CASSAGEADTQYF.

The rearrangement joins TRBV6-1 to TRBJ1-5; no firm D call. The V end lost 2 bases, the J end lost 1 base, and 3 bases lay between the germline ends. Germline values: CDR1 MNHNS, CDR2 SASEGT. CDR3 size: 13 residues. CDR3 coding DNA: TGTGCCAGCAGTGAACAGAGCAATCAGCCCCAGCATTTT. As protein: CASSEQSNQPQHF.

This sequence joins TRBV19 and TRBJ2-7, with TRBD1 identical over 9 bases. After removal of 6 bases from V and 4 bases from J, the junction contained 7 bases not matched to a gene. Germline V gene lookup returns CDR1 LNHDA and CDR2 SQIVND (reference sequence). The CDR3 spans 14 residues. CDR3 sequence: CASRHRDRAYEQYF. In DNA, the CDR3 is TGTGCCAGTAGACACCGGGACAGGGCGTACGAGCAGTACTTC.

A few counts support this clonotype. The chain has TRBV7-9 and TRBJ2-7; the D gene is possibly TRBD2 (5 bases). This CDR3 contains 15 residues. Per the germline V gene, CDR1 is SEHNR and CDR2 is FQNEAQ (reference sequence). Trimming left V 1 base short and J 5 bases short, with 15 bases between. The DNA of the CDR3 is TGTGCCAGCAGCTTAGTGGCGGGCCTTCGCGACGAGCAGTACTTC. Translating gives CASSLVAGLRDEQYF.

The chain is built from TRBV20-1 and TRBJ2-1; 9 nucleotides agree with TRBD2. The CDR3 is made up of 14 amino acids. Germline trimming cut 6 bases from V and 0 bases from J; bases unmatched to any gene: 3. Germline lookup yields CDR1 DFQATT and CDR2 SNEGSKA (reference sequence). Here the CDR3 DNA reads TGCAGTGCAAATAGCGGGAGCTCCTACAATGAGCAGTTCTTC. It translates to CSANSGSSYNEQFF.

This clonotype was counted a few times. The chain carries TRBV7-9 and TRBJ1-1; D may be TRBD1 (6 bases). The germline gives CDR1 SEHNR, CDR2 FQNEAQ (reference sequence). The CDR3 is 18 amino acids. V shed 1 base and J shed 5 bases, with 23 bases lying between them. CDR3 sequence: CASSLVRGAGSWETEAFF. The DNA for the CDR3 is TGTGCCAGCAGCTTAGTTAGGGGGGCGGGGTCCTGGGAGACTGAAGCTTTCTTT. Full variable domain (remainder filled in from reference TRBV7-9 and TRBJ1-1): DTGVSQNPRHKITKRGQNVTFRCDPISEHNRLYWYRQTLGQGPEFLTYFQNEAQLEKSRLLSDRFSAERPKGSFSTLEIQRTEQGDSAMYLCASSLVRGAGSWETEAFFGQGTRLTVV.

The chain carries TRBV20-1 and TRBJ2-7; D is unclear. The V gene lost 0 bases and the J gene lost 0 bases, with 6 bases spanning the gap. CDR1 is DFQATT and CDR2 is SNEGSKA in the germline V gene (reference sequence). The CDR3 spans 13 residues. The CDR3 region has the DNA TGCAGTGCTAGAGATCTCCCCTCCTACGAGCAGTACTTC. Encoded protein: CSARDLPSYEQYF.

This clonotype occurred a few times. The chain uses TRBV12-3 or TRBV12-4 and TRBJ2-2; the D gene is possibly TRBD1 (5 bases). Trimming stripped 3 bases from V and 1 base from J, with 6 bases between. CDR3 size: 14 residues. DNA of the CDR3: TGTGCCAGCAGTTTCCAGGGGAACACCGGGGAGCTGTTTTTT. Its protein is CASSFQGNTGELFF.

The chain uses TRBV5-1 and TRBJ2-5; TRBD2 matches at 8 bases. The CDR3 spans 16 residues. The germline CDR1 and CDR2 sequences are SGHRS and YFSETQ. With 6 bases clipped from V and 4 bases from J, the junction kept 14 bases outside the gene matches. DNA for the CDR3: TGCGCCAGCACCTTTGACGCGGGGGGATACGGAGAGACCCAGTACTTC. It encodes CASTFDAGGYGETQYF.

This chain joins TRBV5-4 and TRBJ1-2; no definite D call. The germline gives CDR1 SGHNT, CDR2 YYREEE (reference sequence). CDR3 length: 12 amino acids. V was clipped by 0 bases and J by 5 bases, with 5 bases between them. CDR3 sequence (DNA): TGTGCCAGCAGCTTGGAGCCTTATGGCTACACCTTC. This translates into CASSLEPYGYTF.

This clonotype came up many times. The V and J genes are TRBV5-1 and TRBJ2-1; 12 bases agree with TRBD2. V lost 1 base and J lost 6; bases outside the gene matches: 8. Germline CDR1 is SGHRS and CDR2 is YFSETQ. The CDR3 is 17 amino acids. As DNA, the CDR3 is TGCGCCAGCAGCTTGTCCCCGCTAGCGGGGGGGCGCAATGAGCAGTTCTTC. Amino acids: CASSLSPLAGGRNEQFF.